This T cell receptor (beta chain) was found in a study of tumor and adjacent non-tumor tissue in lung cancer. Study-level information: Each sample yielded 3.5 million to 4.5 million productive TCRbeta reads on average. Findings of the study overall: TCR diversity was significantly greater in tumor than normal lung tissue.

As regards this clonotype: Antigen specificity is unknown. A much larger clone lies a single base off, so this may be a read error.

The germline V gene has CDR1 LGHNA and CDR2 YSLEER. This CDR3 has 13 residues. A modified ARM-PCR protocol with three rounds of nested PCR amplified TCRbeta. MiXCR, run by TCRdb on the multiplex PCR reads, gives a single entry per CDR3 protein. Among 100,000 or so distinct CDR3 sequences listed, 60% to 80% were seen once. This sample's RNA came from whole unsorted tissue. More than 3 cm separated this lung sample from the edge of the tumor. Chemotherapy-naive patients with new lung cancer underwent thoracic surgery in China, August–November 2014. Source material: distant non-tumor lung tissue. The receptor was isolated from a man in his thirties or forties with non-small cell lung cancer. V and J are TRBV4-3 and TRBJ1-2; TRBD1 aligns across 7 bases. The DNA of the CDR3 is TGCGCCGGCAGGCGGGACAGTCCAGAGAGCTACACCTTC. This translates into CAGRRDSPESYTF.